This TCR beta chain was sequenced during a study of T cell responses to AZD1222 COVID-19 vaccine. Germline CDR1 is SGHTA and CDR2 is FQGTGA. J lost 6 bases, V lost 5 bases, and 14 bases had no gene match. The CDR3 totals 16 residues. TCRdb's copy holds only in-frame clones and misses some; the assay was immunoSEQ multiplex PCR. The repertoire includes about 57,000 clones, 85% of them detected once, and around 20% sits in the top ten. The genes are TRBV7-3 and TRBJ2-3, with 7 positions matching TRBD2. The input for sequencing was peripheral blood, taken on day 0 of AZD1222 vaccination. This clonotype originated in an adult in good health. The CDR3 region is CASSALAGLPGDTQYF. The CDR3 DNA reads TGTGCCAGCAGCGCGTTAGCGGGTCTCCCCGGGGATACGCAGTATTTT.